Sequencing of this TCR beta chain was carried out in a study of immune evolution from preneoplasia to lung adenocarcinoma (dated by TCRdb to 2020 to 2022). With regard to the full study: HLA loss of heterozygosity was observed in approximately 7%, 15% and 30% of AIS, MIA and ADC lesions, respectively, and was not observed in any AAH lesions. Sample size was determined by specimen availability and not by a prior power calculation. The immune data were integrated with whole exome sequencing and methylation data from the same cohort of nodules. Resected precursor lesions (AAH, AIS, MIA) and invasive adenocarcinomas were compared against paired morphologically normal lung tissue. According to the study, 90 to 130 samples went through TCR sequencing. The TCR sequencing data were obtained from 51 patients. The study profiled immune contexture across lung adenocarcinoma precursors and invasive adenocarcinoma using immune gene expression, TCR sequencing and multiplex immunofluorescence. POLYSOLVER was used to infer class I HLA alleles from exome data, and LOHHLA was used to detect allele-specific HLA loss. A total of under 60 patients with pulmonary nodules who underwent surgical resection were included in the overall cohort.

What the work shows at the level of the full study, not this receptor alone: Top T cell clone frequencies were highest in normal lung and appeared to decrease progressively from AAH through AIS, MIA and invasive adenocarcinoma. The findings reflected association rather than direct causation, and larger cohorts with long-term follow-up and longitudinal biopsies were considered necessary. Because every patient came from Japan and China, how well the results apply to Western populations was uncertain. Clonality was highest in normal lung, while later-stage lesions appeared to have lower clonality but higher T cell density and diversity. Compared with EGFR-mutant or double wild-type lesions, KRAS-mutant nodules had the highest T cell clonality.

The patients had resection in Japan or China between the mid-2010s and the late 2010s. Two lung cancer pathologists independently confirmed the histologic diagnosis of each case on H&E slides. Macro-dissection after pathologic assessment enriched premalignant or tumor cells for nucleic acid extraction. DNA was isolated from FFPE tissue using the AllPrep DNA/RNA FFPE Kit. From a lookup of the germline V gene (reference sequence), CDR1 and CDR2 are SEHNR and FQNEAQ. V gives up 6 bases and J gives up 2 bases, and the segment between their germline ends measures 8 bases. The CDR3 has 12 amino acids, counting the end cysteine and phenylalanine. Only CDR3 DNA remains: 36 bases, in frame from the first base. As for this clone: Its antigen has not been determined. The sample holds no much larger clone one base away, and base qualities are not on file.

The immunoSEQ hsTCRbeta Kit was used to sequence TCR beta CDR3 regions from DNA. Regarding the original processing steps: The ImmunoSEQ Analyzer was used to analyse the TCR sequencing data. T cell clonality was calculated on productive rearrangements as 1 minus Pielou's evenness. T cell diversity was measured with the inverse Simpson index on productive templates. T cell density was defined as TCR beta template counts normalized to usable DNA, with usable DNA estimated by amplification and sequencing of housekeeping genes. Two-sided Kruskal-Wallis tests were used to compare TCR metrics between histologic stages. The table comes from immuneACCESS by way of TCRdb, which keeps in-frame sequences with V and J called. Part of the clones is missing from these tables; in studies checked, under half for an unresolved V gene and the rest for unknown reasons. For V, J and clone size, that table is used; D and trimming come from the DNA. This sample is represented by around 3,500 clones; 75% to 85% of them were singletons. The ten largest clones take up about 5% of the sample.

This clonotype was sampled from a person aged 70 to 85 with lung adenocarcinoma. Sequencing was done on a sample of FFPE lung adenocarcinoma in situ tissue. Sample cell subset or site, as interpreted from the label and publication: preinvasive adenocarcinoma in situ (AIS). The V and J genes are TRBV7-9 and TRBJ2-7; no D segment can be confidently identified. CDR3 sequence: CASRSTTYEQYF. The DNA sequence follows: TGTGCCAGCAGGTCTACGACCTACGAGCAGTACTTC.